This T cell receptor beta chain was obtained from a study of CDR3 diversity in severe acne. The germline V gene has CDR1 MDHEN and CDR2 SYDVKM. The V and J ends lost 5 bases and 6 bases respectively, with 20 bases between them. The length of the CDR3 is 16 residues. TCRdb reprocessed the PCR reads with MiXCR, giving one entry per CDR3 protein. In the table there are about 100,000 distinct CDR3 sequences, around 53% of which are singletons. This clonotype has a count of ten or more. The chain recombines TRBV28 with TRBJ2-1, with D unclear. The clonotype comes from a male donor with acne. The specimen sequenced was blood. In DNA form, the CDR3 reads TGTGCCAGCAGTCCCGTCCGAGCAGCGAGCTTCAATGAGCAGTTCTTC. Its translation is CASSPVRAASFNEQFF.